The T cell receptor (beta chain) described here comes from a study of blood T cell repertoires in COVID-19. Whole-study context: Donors in the United States, Italy and Spain gave samples during acute or convalescent COVID-19. From T cells, B-cell-depleted T cells, or PBMCs came the material, which was cDNA or gDNA.

The study drew participants aged about 18 to 95 years from about two dozen US areas. Using immunoSEQ multiplex PCR, the repertoire was profiled, and TCRdb retains in-frame clones only, with some absent. The sample holds a few hundred thousand clones, 85% to 90% seen once. With 6 bases clipped from V and 0 bases from J, the junction kept 5 bases outside the gene matches. The CDR3 consists of 14 residues. Germline values: CDR1 ENHRY, CDR2 SYGVKD. The gene calls are TRBV10-3 and TRBJ2-7; 7 nucleotides align to TRBD2. Material: PBMCs or T cells enriched from blood (not recorded which). The receptor was derived from a young man who had recovered from COVID-19. The CDR3 bases are TGTGCCATCAGAAACGGCGGGAGCTCCTACGAGCAGTACTTC. Translated: CAIRNGGSSYEQYF.